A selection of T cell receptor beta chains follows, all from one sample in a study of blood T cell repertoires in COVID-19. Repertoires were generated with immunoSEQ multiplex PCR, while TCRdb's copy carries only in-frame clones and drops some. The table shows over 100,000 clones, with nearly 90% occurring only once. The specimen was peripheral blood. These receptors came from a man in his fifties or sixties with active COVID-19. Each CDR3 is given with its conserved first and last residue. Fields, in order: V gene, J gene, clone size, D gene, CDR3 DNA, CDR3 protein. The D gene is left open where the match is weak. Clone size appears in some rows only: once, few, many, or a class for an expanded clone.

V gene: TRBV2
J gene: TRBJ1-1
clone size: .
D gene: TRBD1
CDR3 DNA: TGTGCCAGTCGACCCGAGCCACAGGGGACTGAAGCTTTCTTT
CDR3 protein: CASRPEPQGTEAFF

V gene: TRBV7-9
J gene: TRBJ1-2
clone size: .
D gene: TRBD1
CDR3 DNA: TGTGCCAGCAGCCCCGGACAGGCGGTCTATGGCTACACCTTC
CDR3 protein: CASSPGQAVYGYTF

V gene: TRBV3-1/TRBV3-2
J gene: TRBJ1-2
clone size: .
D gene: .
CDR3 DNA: TGTGCCAGCAGCCACCGGGGGGGGCGCGGTAACTATGGCTACACCTTC
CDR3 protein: CASSHRGGRGNYGYTF

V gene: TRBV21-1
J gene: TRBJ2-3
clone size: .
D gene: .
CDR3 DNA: TGTGCCAGCAGCAAAGGCGCCATCCGCGCGGCGGCTTCCCCTAGCACAGATACGCAGTATTTT
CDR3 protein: CASSKGAIRAAASPSTDTQYF

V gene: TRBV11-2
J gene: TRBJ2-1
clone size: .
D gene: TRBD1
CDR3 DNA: TGTGCCAGCAGCCTACTGACAGGGGAAGGGTTAGAAGGTGAGCAGTTCTTC
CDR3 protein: CASSLLTGEGLEGEQFF

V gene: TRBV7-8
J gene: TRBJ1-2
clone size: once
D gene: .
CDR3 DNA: TGTGCCAGCAGCTCCGGACCGGGGAGCTATGGCTACACCTTC
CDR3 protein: CASSSGPGSYGYTF

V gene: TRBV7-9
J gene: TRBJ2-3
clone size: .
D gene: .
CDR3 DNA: TGTGCCAGCAGCCGGGACACAGATACGCAGTATTTT
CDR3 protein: CASSRDTDTQYF

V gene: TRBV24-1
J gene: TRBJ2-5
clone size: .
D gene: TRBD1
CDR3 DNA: TGTGCCACCAGTGATCCGACAGGGTCCCAAGAGACCCAGTACTTC
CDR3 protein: CATSDPTGSQETQYF

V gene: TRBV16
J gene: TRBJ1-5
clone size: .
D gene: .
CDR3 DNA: TGTGCCAGCAGCCAATCTGGGCAGTTCAATCAGCCCCAGCATTTT
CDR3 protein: CASSQSGQFNQPQHF

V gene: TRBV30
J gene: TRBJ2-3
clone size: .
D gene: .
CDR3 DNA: TGTGCCTCGAGGCGGGGTTCGGTCACAGATACGCAGTATTTT
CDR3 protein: CASRRGSVTDTQYF

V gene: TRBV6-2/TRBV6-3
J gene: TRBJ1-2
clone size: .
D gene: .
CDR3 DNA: TGTGCCAGCAGCCGCCCTCCGGATTCCCGCGGGGGCTACACCTTC
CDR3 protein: CASSRPPDSRGGYTF

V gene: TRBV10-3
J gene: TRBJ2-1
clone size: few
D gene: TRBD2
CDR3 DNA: TGTGCCATCAGTGATAGCGGGGGGGCCTCTGAGCAGTTCTTC
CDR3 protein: CAISDSGGASEQFF

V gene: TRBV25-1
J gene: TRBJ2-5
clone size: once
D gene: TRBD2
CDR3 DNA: TGTGCCAGCAGTGAACTAGAAACTAGCGGGGCCCAGTACTTC
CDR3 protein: CASSELETSGAQYF

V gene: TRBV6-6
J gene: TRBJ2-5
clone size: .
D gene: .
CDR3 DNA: TGTGCCAGCAGCAAGGGGTTAGGAGAGACCCAGTACTTC
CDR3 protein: CASSKGLGETQYF

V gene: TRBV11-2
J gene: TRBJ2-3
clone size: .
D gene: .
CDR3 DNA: TGTGCCAGCACCATGCACCCTACTTCCACAGATACGCAGTATTTT
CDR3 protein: CASTMHPTSTDTQYF

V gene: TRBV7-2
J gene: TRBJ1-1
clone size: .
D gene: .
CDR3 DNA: TGTGCCAGCAGCTCCGATTGGGGGGGCACTGAAGCTTTCTTT
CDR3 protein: CASSSDWGGTEAFF

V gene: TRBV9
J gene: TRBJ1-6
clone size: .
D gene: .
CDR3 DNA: TGTGCCAGCAGCCCCAAAGTAATCAGCTCCTATAATTCACCCCTCCACTTT
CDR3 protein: CASSPKVISSYNSPLHF

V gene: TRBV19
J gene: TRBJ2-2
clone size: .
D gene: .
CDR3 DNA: TGTGCCAGTAGTATAGGTCCGGGGACCGGGGAGCTGTTTTTT
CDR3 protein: CASSIGPGTGELFF

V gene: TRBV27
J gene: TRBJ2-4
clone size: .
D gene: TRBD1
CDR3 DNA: TGTGCCAGCAGTTTCCAAATAACAGGGGGGAAAAACATTCAGTACTTC
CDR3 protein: CASSFQITGGKNIQYF

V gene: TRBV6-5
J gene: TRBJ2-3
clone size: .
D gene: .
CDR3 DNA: TGTGCCAGCAGTTACTCGACAGCTCCAGATACGCAGTATTTT
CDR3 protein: CASSYSTAPDTQYF

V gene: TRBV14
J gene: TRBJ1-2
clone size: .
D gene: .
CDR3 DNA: TGTGCCAGCAGCCAAGGATTCGGACAGTGGGGGAACTATGGCTACACCTTC
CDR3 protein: CASSQGFGQWGNYGYTF

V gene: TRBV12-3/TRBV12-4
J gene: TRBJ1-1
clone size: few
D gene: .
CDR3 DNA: TGTGCCAGCAGCCTTGAGTTTGAAGCTTTCTTT
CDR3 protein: CASSLEFEAFF

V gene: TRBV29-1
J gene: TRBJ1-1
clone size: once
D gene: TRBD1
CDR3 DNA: TGCAGCGTCCCCGGGACAGTGATGAACACTGAAGCTTTCTTT
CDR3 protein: CSVPGTVMNTEAFF